Presented here are 20 T cell receptor beta chains from one specimen sequenced in a study of regulatory T cells in long-lasting Graves disease. In building TCR beta libraries, iRepertoire HTBI primers were used together with Arm-PCR of CDR3 regions. TCRdb reprocessed the multiplex PCR reads with MiXCR, giving one entry per CDR3 protein. Of around 450,000 distinct CDR3 sequences in the sample, about 22% were seen once. Time point in this sample: persistent/refractory GD, antithyroid drugs over 5 years with positive TRAb. The TCR library was made from RNA extracted from PBMCs. The sequencing used peripheral blood mononuclear cells (PBMCs), collected when the disease was refractory, from a patient treated with antithyroid drugs. These receptors were collected from a female donor with Graves disease.

Many counts were recorded for this clonotype. This chain joins TRBV27 and TRBJ2-7; D possibly corresponds to TRBD1 (6 bases). The CDR3 covers 13 residues. Germline CDR1 MNHEY, CDR2 SMNVEV (reference sequence). The V end lost 3 bases, the J end lost 1 base, and 7 bases lay between the germline ends. In nucleotides, the CDR3 is TGTGCCAGCAGTTTCACAGGGTCCTACGAGCAGTACTTC. It specifies CASSFTGSYEQYF.

This clonotype was counted only a few times. This may be a read error, as it is one base from a much larger clone. The chain links TRBV2 to TRBJ2-5; D gene ambiguous. The CDR3 runs 13 residues. The V gene's germline CDR1 is SNHLY and CDR2 FYNNEI. V was trimmed by 9 bases and J by 0 bases, leaving 11 bases between them. This CDR3 is CARSKNYQETQYF. The CDR3 DNA reads as TGTGCCAGAAGTAAGAACTACCAAGAGACCCAGTACTTC. Drawing the rest from reference TRBV2 and TRBJ2-5, the complete variable domain is EPEVTQTPSHQVTQMGQEVILRCVPISNHLYFYWYRQILGQKVEFLVSFYNNEISEKSEIFDDQFSVERPDGSNFTLKIRSTKLEDSAMYFCARSKNYQETQYFGPGTRLLVL.

This clonotype has only a few counts. The V gene is TRBV19, the J gene TRBJ2-7; 10 bases match TRBD2. Per the germline V gene, CDR1 is LNHDA and CDR2 is SQIVND (reference sequence). The length of the CDR3 is 16 residues. J was trimmed by 0 bases and V by 2 bases; bases with no gene match: 4. The CDR3 DNA sequence: TGTGCCAGTAGTATAAGAAGCGGGGGGGACTCCTACGAGCAGTACTTC. Amino acid sequence: CASSIRSGGDSYEQYF.

This clonotype was counted at least ten times. CDR3 residues: CASSFTPGGGPGVEQYF. For the CDR3, the DNA is TGTGCCAGCAGTTTCACCCCCGGTGGAGGGCCAGGGGTCGAGCAGTACTTC. The chain has TRBV28 and TRBJ2-7, with D perhaps given as TRBD1 or TRBD2 (6 bases each). The germline gives CDR1 MDHEN, CDR2 SYDVKM. Trimming shortened V by 3 bases and J by 6 bases, and 24 bases separated the two germline ends. This CDR3 comprises 17 residues.

The chain uses TRBV12-3 or TRBV12-4 and TRBJ1-3; TRBD1 matches at 8 bases. CDR3 length equals 14 residues. V gave up 6 bases and J gave up 4 bases; unmatched junction bases: 5. DNA of the CDR3: TGTGCCAGCAGACGAGGACAGGGAGGAAACACCATATATTTT. Translation gives CASRRGQGGNTIYF.

This clonotype was detected many times. V gene TRBV28 combines with J gene TRBJ1-2; no reliable D call. The CDR3 spans 10 residues. Looked up from germline, CDR1 is MDHEN and CDR2 is SYDVKM. V was clipped by 7 bases and J by 7 bases, with 7 bases between them. The CDR3 sequence is CASKSAGYTF. The CDR3 coding sequence is TGTGCCAGCAAGTCGGCTGGCTACACCTTC.

Ten or more counts support this clonotype. The chain links TRBV28 to TRBJ1-2; D may be TRBD1 (6 bases). The CDR3 length is 13 residues. V was pared by 3 bases and J by 8 bases, with 13 bases between. Germline V gene lookup returns CDR1 MDHEN and CDR2 SYDVKM. The CDR3 coding sequence is TGTGCCAGCAGTTTCCCAGGGGTTTGGGGCTACACCTTC. It is translated as CASSFPGVWGYTF.

This clonotype occurred many times. V usage is TRBV20-1 and J usage is TRBJ2-5; no definite D call. The CDR3 is 14 residues long. Germline V gene data show CDR1 as DFQATT and CDR2 as SNEGSKA (reference sequence). Trimming took off 3 bases at V and 2 bases at J, with 13 bases between the two ends. The CDR3 DNA follows: TGCAGTGCTAGTTGGGCGGCAAATCAAGAGACCCAGTACTTC. Residues: CSASWAANQETQYF.

With respect to this clonotype: This is likely an artifact of a read error, given a far larger clone one base away. The rearrangement links TRBV11-1 to TRBJ2-5; 11 bases line up with TRBD1. The CDR3 has 17 residues. J lost 3 bases, V lost 5 bases, and 11 bases had no gene match. Germline CDR1 and CDR2: SGHAT and FQDESV (reference sequence). CDR3 loop: CASSGGQGETFKETQYF. In nucleotides, the CDR3 is TGTGCCAGCAGCGGGGGACAGGGGGAGACCTTCAAAGAGACCCAGTACTTC.

There are a few counts of this clonotype. This rearrangement joins TRBV19 to TRBJ1-2; 7 bases map to TRBD1. V gave up 7 bases and J gave up 7 bases; unmatched junction bases: 3. The CDR3 spans 11 residues. CDR1 and CDR2 (germline): LNHDA, SQIVND (reference sequence). The CDR3 nucleotides are TGTGCCAGTACAACAGGGGCTGGCTACACCTTC. Amino acid sequence: CASTTGAGYTF.

The chain is built from TRBV20-1 and TRBJ2-2, with TRBD2 as a possible D gene (5 bases). Trimming shortened V by 6 bases and J by 3 bases, and 8 bases separated the two germline ends. The CDR3 loop spans 12 amino acids. The germline V gene encodes CDR1 DFQATT and CDR2 SNEGSKA (reference sequence). CDR3 amino acids: CSATRDTGELFF. The CDR3 DNA follows: TGCAGTGCCACGAGGGACACCGGGGAGCTGTTTTTT.

This clonotype has a single count. V and J are TRBV28 and TRBJ2-1, with D unresolved. Germline V CDR1 and CDR2: MDHEN, SYDVKM. The CDR3 contains 14 residues. Trimming took off 4 bases at V and 3 bases at J, with 10 bases between the two ends. The CDR3 DNA reads TGTGCCAGCAGTTATCAGACCAGCTACAATGAGCAGTTCTTC. This encodes CASSYQTSYNEQFF.

The sample holds a few counts of this clonotype. One junction end disagrees with the germline gene, perhaps due to a read error. The V call is TRBV7-2, the J call TRBJ2-2; 13 positions agree with TRBD2. The V gene's germline CDR1 is SGHTA and CDR2 FQGNSA. The CDR3 contains 15 residues. CDR3 nucleotides: TGTGCCAGCAGGGGACTAGCGGGACGCACCAGGGAGCTGTTTTTT. It is translated as CASRGLAGRTRELFF.

This clonotype was detected ten times or more. The chain combines TRBV28 with TRBJ2-5; TRBD2 agrees at 7 bases. Unmatched junction bases numbered 5, after V lost 6 bases and J lost 4 bases. The CDR3 spans 13 residues. Germline-derived CDR1 and CDR2 are MDHEN and SYDVKM. The CDR3 DNA reads as TGTGCCAGCAGCTTCGGCGGGAGAGAGACCCAGTACTTC. Its protein is CASSFGGRETQYF.

This sequence joins TRBV20-1 and TRBJ2-2; tentatively, D is TRBD1 or TRBD2 (5 bases each). The CDR3 totals 13 residues. Germline V gene sequence: CDR1 DFQATT, CDR2 SNEGSKA (reference sequence). V lost 4 bases and J 6 bases, leaving 12 bases between the germline ends. The CDR3 is CSATGTLSGELFF. The CDR3 DNA sequence: TGCAGTGCTACCGGGACCCTCTCCGGGGAGCTGTTTTTT.

The chain links TRBV28 to TRBJ2-3; tentative D call: TRBD1 (6 bases). The V gene's germline CDR1 is MDHEN and CDR2 SYDVKM. The CDR3 consists of 16 residues. Trimming shortened V by 4 bases and J by 1 base, and 15 bases separated the two germline ends. The CDR3 nucleotides read TGTGCCAGCAGTTCTATACAGGGAAGTGGCACAGATACGCAGTATTTT. Its protein is CASSSIQGSGTDTQYF.

This clonotype has more than one count but fewer than ten. The chain employs TRBV30 and TRBJ1-5; no firm D call. The CDR3 totals 13 residues. Germline CDR1 is GTSNPN and CDR2 is SVGIG (reference sequence). V was shortened by 2 bases and J by 4 bases, with 9 bases between the two germline ends. CDR3 bases: TGTGCCTGGAGTTCTACCCCAAATCAGCCCCAGCATTTT. It translates to CAWSSTPNQPQHF.

This chain uses TRBV28 with TRBJ2-7, with 7 nucleotides matching TRBD1. Trimming at V came to 8 bases and at J to 5 bases, leaving 24 bases not matched to a gene. This CDR3 has 18 residues. Germline V gene sequence: CDR1 MDHEN, CDR2 SYDVKM. The CDR3 here is CASSPSWSAAGGYHEQYF. The CDR3 region has the DNA TGTGCCAGCTCACCCTCGTGGAGTGCGGCAGGGGGTTACCACGAGCAGTACTTC.

The rearrangement uses TRBV6-2 or TRBV6-3 and TRBJ2-6; D could derive from TRBD1 or TRBD2 (5 bases each). The CDR3 runs to 19 residues. Trimming took 6 bases from V and 0 from J, leaving 21 bases between them. Germline loops: CDR1 MNHEY, CDR2 SVGEGT. CDR3 coding DNA: TGTGCCAGCAGCAAAGACCTCGGGACGCACCACTCTGGGGCCAACGTCCTGACTTTC. As protein: CASSKDLGTHHSGANVLTF.

This clonotype was counted many times. For the CDR3, the DNA is TGTGCCAGCAGTAACCACCGACAGGCCCTCGGGGGCAATCAGCCCCAGCATTTT. Protein sequence: CASSNHRQALGGNQPQHF. The V and J genes are TRBV2 and TRBJ1-5; perhaps TRBD1 as D (6 bases). V was trimmed by 5 bases and J by 2 bases, leaving 22 bases between them. The germline CDR1 and CDR2 sequences are SNHLY and FYNNEI. The CDR3 is 18 amino acids.